The 23 T cell receptor beta chains presented below share a single source sample, sequenced in a study of primary melanoma T cells and metastatic recurrence. TCRdb's table, derived via immunoSEQ multiplex PCR, lists solely in-frame clones and lacks some. The repertoire holds just over 850 clones, with more than 70% as singletons. What was sequenced was melanoma tumor tissue. Receptors originate from a human donor with melanoma.

The J gene is TRBJ2-1, the V gene TRBV18, with 14 bases fitting TRBD2. CDR3 size: 16 residues. CDR1 is KGHSH and CDR2 is LQKENI in the germline V gene. V dropped 4 bases and J dropped 7; count of bases not matched to a gene: 6. The CDR3 DNA reads as TGTGCCAGCTCACAAGCCGGGACTAGCGGGAGTAATGAGCAGTTCTTC. Translating gives CASSQAGTSGSNEQFF.

The rearrangement uses TRBV11-3 and TRBJ2-1, with 9 bases aligning to TRBD2. This CDR3 comprises 15 residues. The V and J ends lost 3 bases and 7 bases, in that order; junction bases with no gene match: 7. Germline-derived CDR1 and CDR2 are SGHNT and YENEEA. The CDR3 DNA is TGTGCCAGCAGCTTTGTCGCGGGAGGGCCTAATGAGCAGTTCTTC. It encodes CASSFVAGGPNEQFF.

This clone was observed a single time. The chain couples TRBV10-2 to TRBJ2-7; weak D call: TRBD2 (5 bases). Trimming cost V 3 bases and J 3 bases, with 12 bases left between them. Germline CDR1 WSHSY, CDR2 SAAADI. This CDR3 spans 14 amino acids. The CDR3 DNA is TGCGCCAGCAGTGAAAAGCGGTTAAGCTACGAGCAGTACTTC. Translation gives CASSEKRLSYEQYF.

The rearrangement links TRBV14 to TRBJ2-3; TRBD2 matches 9 bases. The germline V gene has CDR1 SGHDN and CDR2 FVKESK. The CDR3 runs to 16 residues. Trimming at V came to 3 bases and at J to 1 base, leaving 5 bases not matched to a gene. CDR3 loop: CASSQRRTSGTDTQYF. Here the CDR3 DNA reads TGTGCCAGCAGCCAGAGGAGGACTAGCGGCACAGATACGCAGTATTTT.

About this clone itself: The germline gene is not matched at one end of the junction; a read error may be the cause. This rearrangement joins TRBV23-1 to TRBJ2-3; a weak D match, TRBD1 (5 bases). TRBV23-1 carries the ORF label, with uncertain function. The CDR3 consists of 14 residues. The CDR3 region is CASSDRDSIDTQYF. The CDR3 DNA reads TGCGCCAGCAGCGACCGAGACAGCATAGATACGCAGTATTTT.

This chain joins TRBV30 and TRBJ2-7; D ambiguous. CDR1 is GTSNPN and CDR2 is SVGIG in the germline V gene (reference sequence). This CDR3 is 12 amino acids long. V lost 0 bases to trimming and J lost 4 bases, with 7 bases between them. The CDR3 DNA follows: TGTGCCTGGAGTGTAGGCTCGTACGAGCAGTACTTC. It specifies CAWSVGSYEQYF.

The chain couples TRBV19 to TRBJ1-2, with 8 bases lining up with TRBD1. Germline V gene lookup returns CDR1 LNHDA and CDR2 SQIVND (reference sequence). The CDR3 has 18 residues. J gave up 8 bases and V 3 bases, and 20 bases lay outside the gene matches. As DNA, the CDR3 is TGTGCCAGTAGTATGGGCTTAGGGACAGGACGTTCTTCTAAGGGCTACACCTTC. This encodes CASSMGLGTGRSSKGYTF.

This chain uses TRBV6-8 with TRBJ2-5, with 13 bases lining up with TRBD2. From germline, CDR1 is MNHGY and CDR2 SAAAGT. Trimming at V came to 0 bases and at J to 4 bases, leaving 8 bases not matched to a gene. The CDR3 extends over 18 amino acids. This CDR3 is CASSYSDRTSGSLETQYF. The CDR3 DNA follows: TGTGCCAGCAGTTACTCTGATAGGACTAGCGGGAGTTTAGAGACCCAGTACTTC.

The J gene is TRBJ2-2, the V gene TRBV11-3, with 8 nucleotides matching TRBD2. This CDR3 region has 16 residues. With V trimmed by 3 bases and J by 4 bases, 7 bases remained unmatched. Germline V lookup: CDR1 SGHNT, CDR2 YENEEA. CDR3 nucleotide sequence: TGTGCCAGCAGCTTTGGGGCGGGAGGTACCACCGGGGAGCTGTTTTTT. Its translation: CASSFGAGGTTGELFF.

This chain joins TRBV6-8 and TRBJ2-7, with a weak D call TRBD1 (5 bases). The CDR3 is made up of 16 amino acids. Trimming removed 5 bases from V and 2 bases from J, with 19 bases in between. Germline assignment: CDR1 MNHGY and CDR2 SAAAGT. The CDR3 DNA is TGTGCCAGCAGTAAACACTTAACAGGATCTACCTACGAGCAGTACTTC. This sequence encodes CASSKHLTGSTYEQYF.

This clone was detected only a few times. V is TRBV19 and J is TRBJ2-3; D is unresolved. CDR1 is LNHDA, CDR2 SQIVND, per germline (reference sequence). V was clipped by 3 bases and J by 5 bases, with 3 bases between them. This CDR3 region has 11 residues. CDR3 sequence (DNA): TGTGCCAGTAGTATCGGAGATACGCAGTATTTT. Amino acid sequence: CASSIGDTQYF.

The V gene is TRBV11-3, the J gene TRBJ2-1; TRBD2 matches 7 bases. The CDR3 runs to 16 residues. CDR1 is SGHNT, CDR2 YENEEA, per germline. V lost 7 bases, J lost 4 bases, and 13 bases stayed unmatched. This CDR3 is CASTAGGAGWYNEQFF. CDR3 DNA sequence: TGTGCCAGCACCGCCGGGGGAGCGGGGTGGTACAATGAGCAGTTCTTC.

V gene TRBV19 combines with J gene TRBJ2-7, with 9 bases matching TRBD2. Unmatched junction bases numbered 12, after V lost 6 bases and J lost 0 bases. The CDR3 runs 17 residues. Germline CDR1 LNHDA, CDR2 SQIVND (reference sequence). The CDR3 DNA follows: TGTGCCAGTAGAAAGGGACTAGCTGACGGTCGCTCCTACGAGCAGTACTTC. Amino acids: CASRKGLADGRSYEQYF.

The chain recombines TRBV29-1 with TRBJ2-5; D is perhaps TRBD1 or TRBD2 (6 bases each). This CDR3 region has 13 residues. Per the germline V gene, CDR1 is SQVTM and CDR2 is ANQGSEA. Trimming removed 2 bases at V and 4 bases at J, with 11 bases between. The CDR3 DNA follows: TGCAGCGTTGAAAACGGAGGGGGAGAGACCCAGTACTTC. Its translation is CSVENGGGETQYF.

The chain employs TRBV11-3 and TRBJ2-3; 11 bases align to TRBD2. This CDR3 is 16 amino acids long. The V and J ends lost 7 bases and 4 bases, in that order; junction bases with no gene match: 10. Germline CDR1 and CDR2: SGHNT and YENEEA. The CDR3 nucleotides are TGTGCCAGCAACCCGACCGGGACTAGCGGTCCAGATACGCAGTATTTT. It codes for CASNPTGTSGPDTQYF.

The rearrangement joins TRBV10-3 to TRBJ2-7; unclear D gene. CDR1 and CDR2 from the germline V gene are ENHRY and SYGVKD. Trimming pared 0 bases from V and 6 bases from J, leaving 9 bases between. The CDR3 contains 13 residues. This CDR3 is CAISESRGTEQYF. CDR3 nucleotides: TGTGCCATCAGTGAGTCGAGAGGTACCGAGCAGTACTTC.

The rearrangement joins TRBV19 to TRBJ1-4, with D possibly being TRBD1 (5 bases). Trimming cost V 5 bases and J 8 bases, with 9 bases left between them. Per the germline V gene, CDR1 is LNHDA and CDR2 is SQIVND (reference sequence). The CDR3 loop spans 12 amino acids. Here the CDR3 DNA reads TGTGCCAGTAGTCAGACAGCCGAAAAACTGTTTTTT. As protein: CASSQTAEKLFF.

This chain connects TRBV11-3 to TRBJ2-5; possible D gene TRBD2, 6 bases. This CDR3 comprises 15 residues. With 1 base removed from V and 1 base from J, the gap between germline ends came to 10 bases. Germline CDR1 is SGHNT and CDR2 is YENEEA. The CDR3 coding sequence is TGTGCCAGCAGCTTAGGGGTACTAGCCCAAGAGACCCAGTACTTC. This translates into CASSLGVLAQETQYF.

The gene calls are TRBV28 and TRBJ1-4; possibly TRBD1 for D (6 bases). Looked up from germline, CDR1 is MDHEN and CDR2 is SYDVKM. The CDR3 has 14 residues. Trimming left V 6 bases short and J 8 bases short, with 16 bases between. The CDR3 here is CASRSYRVGEKLFF. The CDR3 region has the DNA TGTGCCAGCAGGTCCTACAGGGTTGGGGAAAAACTGTTTTTT. The variable domain in full, with the rest retrieved from reference TRBV28 and TRBJ1-4, is DVKVTQSSRYLVKRTGEKVFLECVQDMDHENMFWYRQDPGLGLRLIYFSYDVKMKEKGDIPEGYSVSREKKERFSLILESASTNQTSMYLCASRSYRVGEKLFFGSGTQLSVL.

About this clone itself: The junction differs from germline at one of its ends, possibly a read error. The rearrangement uses TRBV14 and TRBJ2-6; possibly TRBD2 for D (5 bases). The CDR3 is 17 residues long. Germline V CDR1 and CDR2: SGHDN, FVKESK. CDR3 protein: CASSLSDLAAGVNVLTF. CDR3 DNA: TGTGCCAGCAGCCTAAGCGACCTGGCAGCCGGGGTCAACGTCCTGACTTTC.

This clone came up once. V gene TRBV5-1 combines with J gene TRBJ1-5; D gene uncertain. V lost 0 bases, J lost 3 bases, and 7 bases lay in between. The CDR3 runs 14 residues. CDR1 is SGHRS and CDR2 is YFSETQ in the germline V gene. CDR3 bases: TGCGCCAGCAGCTTGGGGGGTACCAATCAGCCCCAGCATTTT. It specifies CASSLGGTNQPQHF. Full variable domain (outside the CDR3, taken from reference TRBV5-1 and TRBJ1-5): KAGVTQTPRYLIKTRGQQVTLSCSPISGHRSVSWYQQTPGQGLQFLFEYFSETQRNKGNFPGRFSGRQFSNSRSEMNVSTLELGDSALYLCASSLGGTNQPQHFGDGTRLSIL.

This chain uses TRBV19 with TRBJ1-1; D is perhaps TRBD1 (6 bases). Germline CDR1 reads LNHDA; CDR2 reads SQIVND (reference sequence). The V and J ends lost 6 bases and 2 bases respectively, with 10 bases between them. The CDR3 loop spans 13 amino acids. The CDR3 protein is CASSRGRNTEAFF. CDR3 nucleotides: TGTGCCAGTAGCAGGGGCCGAAACACTGAAGCTTTCTTT.

This sequence joins TRBV11-3 and TRBJ2-7; weak D call: TRBD2 (6 bases). CDR1 is SGHNT, CDR2 YENEEA, per germline. The CDR3 extends over 17 amino acids. The ends were cut back, 0 bases at V and 5 bases at J, with 20 bases in the middle. CDR3 protein: CASSLEVVVGSTHEQYF. The CDR3 coding sequence is TGTGCCAGCAGCTTAGAGGTGGTGGTCGGGAGTACCCACGAGCAGTACTTC.